This T cell receptor (beta chain) was sequenced for a study of persistence of HIV-infected CD4 T cells. Across the whole study: The sample holds CD4+ T cells responsive to CMV or HIV-1 Gag.

This clone turned up a few times. Its antigen is currently unknown. Lysates of CMV-infected fibroblasts at 10 ug/mL stimulated these cells. Memory cells lacking CD40L and CD69 with high CD45RO were sorted. Sequencing used immunoSEQ version 4 in survey mode. Clones were read by immunoSEQ multiplex PCR, and TCRdb kept only the in-frame ones, dropping some. The table records roughly 28,000 clones, 78% of them present only once. Study results and limitations: Degenerate expanded CDR3beta sequences were enriched among CMV- and Gag-responding cells.

This receptor was identified in an adult woman with HIV who was CMV-seropositive. The material sequenced was CD4+ T cells sorted from PBMCs after approximately 19-hour stimulation, taken from a patient who received antiretroviral therapy.

In DNA, the CDR3 is TGTGCCAGTAGTCCAGTCGGGAATAGCAATCAGCCCCAGCATTTT. Amino acids: CASSPVGNSNQPQHF. This rearrangement joins TRBV19 to TRBJ1-5; D unresolved. This CDR3 contains 15 residues. CDR1 LNHDA and CDR2 SQIVND come from the germline V gene (reference sequence). V lost 5 bases to trimming and J lost 0 bases, with 11 bases between them.